This T cell receptor (beta chain) was found in a study of blood T cell repertoires in COVID-19. This CDR3 has 12 residues. The trim removed 11 bases at V and 6 bases at J, leaving 6 bases unmatched. The germline CDR1 and CDR2 sequences are SEHNR and FQNEAQ (reference sequence). Original analysis: Scientists estimated how many nucleated cells there were by amplifying reference gene primers. Sequencing used immunoSEQ multiplex PCR; TCRdb keeps in-frame clones, though not all of them. V, J and clone size were drawn from that table, and D and trimming were deduced from the DNA. This sample carries under 250,000 clones, around four fifths of them seen once, and the ten largest clones take just under 6.5%.

The clonotype was recovered from a woman in her fifties or sixties with active or convalescent COVID-19. The specimen was peripheral blood. The chain recombines TRBV7-9 with TRBJ2-2, with 7 positions matching TRBD2. The CDR3 spells CAALGGAGELFF. The CDR3 coding sequence is TGTGCCGCCCTGGGAGGGGCCGGGGAGCTGTTTTTT.